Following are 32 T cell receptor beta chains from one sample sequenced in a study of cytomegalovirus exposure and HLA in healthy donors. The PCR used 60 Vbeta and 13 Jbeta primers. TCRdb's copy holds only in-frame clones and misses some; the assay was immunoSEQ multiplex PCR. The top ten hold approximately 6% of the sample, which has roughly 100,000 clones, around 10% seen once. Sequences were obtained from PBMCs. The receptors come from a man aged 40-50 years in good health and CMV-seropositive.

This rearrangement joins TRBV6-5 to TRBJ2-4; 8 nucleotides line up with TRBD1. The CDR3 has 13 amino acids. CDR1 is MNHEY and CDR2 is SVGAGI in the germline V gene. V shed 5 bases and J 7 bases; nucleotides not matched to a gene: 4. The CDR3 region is CASSRQGWNIQYF. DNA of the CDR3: TGTGCCAGCAGTAGACAGGGGTGGAACATTCAGTACTTC.

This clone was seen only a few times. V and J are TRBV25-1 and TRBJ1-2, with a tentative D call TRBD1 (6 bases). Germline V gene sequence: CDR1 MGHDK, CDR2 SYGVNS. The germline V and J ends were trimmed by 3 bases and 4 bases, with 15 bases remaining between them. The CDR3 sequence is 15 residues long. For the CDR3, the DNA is TGTGCCAGCAGTGAGCTAGGACAGACCTCCTATGGCTACACCTTC. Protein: CASSELGQTSYGYTF.

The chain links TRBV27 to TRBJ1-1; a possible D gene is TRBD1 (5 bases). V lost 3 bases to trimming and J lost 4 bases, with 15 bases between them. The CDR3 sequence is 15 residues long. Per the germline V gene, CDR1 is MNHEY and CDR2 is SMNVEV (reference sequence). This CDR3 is CASSLGRGTITEAFF. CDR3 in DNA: TGTGCCAGCAGTTTGGGTCGGGGGACGATCACTGAAGCTTTCTTT.

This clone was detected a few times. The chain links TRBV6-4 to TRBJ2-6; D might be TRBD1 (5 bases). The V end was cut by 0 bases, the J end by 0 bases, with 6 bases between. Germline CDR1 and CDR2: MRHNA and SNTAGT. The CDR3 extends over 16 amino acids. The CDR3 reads CASSDSDNSGANVLTF. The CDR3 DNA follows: TGTGCCAGCAGTGACTCGGACAACTCTGGGGCCAACGTCCTGACTTTC.

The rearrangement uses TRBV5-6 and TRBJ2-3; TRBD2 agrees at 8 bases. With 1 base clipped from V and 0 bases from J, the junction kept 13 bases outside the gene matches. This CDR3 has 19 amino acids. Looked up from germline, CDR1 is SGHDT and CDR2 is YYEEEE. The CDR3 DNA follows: TGTGCCAGCAGCTTGATCGCACTAGCGGAGGCGGGAAGCACAGATACGCAGTATTTT. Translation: CASSLIALAEAGSTDTQYF. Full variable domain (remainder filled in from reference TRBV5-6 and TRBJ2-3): DAGVTQSPTHLIKTRGQQVTLRCSPKSGHDTVSWYQQALGQGPQFIFQYYEEEERQRGNFPDRFSGHQFPNYSSELNVNALLLGDSALYLCASSLIALAEAGSTDTQYFGPGTRLTVL.

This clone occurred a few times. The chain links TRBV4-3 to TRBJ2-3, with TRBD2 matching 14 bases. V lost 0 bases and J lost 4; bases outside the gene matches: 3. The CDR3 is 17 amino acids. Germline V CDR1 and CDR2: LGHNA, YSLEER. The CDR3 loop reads CASSQDGLAGGADTQYF. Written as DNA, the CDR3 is TGCGCCAGCAGCCAAGATGGACTAGCGGGAGGCGCAGATACGCAGTATTTT.

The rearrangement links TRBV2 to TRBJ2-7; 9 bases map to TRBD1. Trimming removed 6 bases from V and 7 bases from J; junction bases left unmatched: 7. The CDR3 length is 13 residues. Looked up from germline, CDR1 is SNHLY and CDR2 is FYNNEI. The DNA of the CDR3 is TGTGCCAGCAGCCCGGGACAGGGAGGAGAGCAGTACTTC. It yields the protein CASSPGQGGEQYF.

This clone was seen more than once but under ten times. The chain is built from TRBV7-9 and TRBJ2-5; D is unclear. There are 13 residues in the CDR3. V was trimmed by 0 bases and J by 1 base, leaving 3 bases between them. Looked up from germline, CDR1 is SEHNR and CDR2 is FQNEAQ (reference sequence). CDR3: CASSLARQETQYF. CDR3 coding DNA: TGTGCCAGCAGCTTAGCGCGCCAAGAGACCCAGTACTTC.

CDR3 in amino acids: CASRPTSSLFPYEQYF. The CDR3 DNA reads as TGCGCCAGCAGACCCACTAGCTCGCTTTTTCCCTACGAGCAGTACTTC. V usage is TRBV4-1 and J usage is TRBJ2-5; weak D call: TRBD2 (6 bases). The J call may be wrong; the DNA end is better matched by TRBJ2-7. The CDR3 totals 16 residues. The germline V gene has CDR1 MGHRA and CDR2 YSYEKL.

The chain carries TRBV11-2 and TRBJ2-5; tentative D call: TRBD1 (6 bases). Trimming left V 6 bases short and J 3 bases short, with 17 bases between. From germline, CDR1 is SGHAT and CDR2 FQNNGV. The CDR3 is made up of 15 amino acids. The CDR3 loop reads CASRGTSSGEETQYF. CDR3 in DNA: TGTGCCAGCAGGGGTACCTCATCAGGGGAAGAGACCCAGTACTTC. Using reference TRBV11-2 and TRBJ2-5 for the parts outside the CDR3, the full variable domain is EAGVAQSPRYKIIEKRQSVAFWCNPISGHATLYWYQQILGQGPKLLIQFQNNGVVDDSQLPKDRFSAERLKGVDSTLKIQPAKLEDSAVYLCASRGTSSGEETQYFGPGTRLLVL.

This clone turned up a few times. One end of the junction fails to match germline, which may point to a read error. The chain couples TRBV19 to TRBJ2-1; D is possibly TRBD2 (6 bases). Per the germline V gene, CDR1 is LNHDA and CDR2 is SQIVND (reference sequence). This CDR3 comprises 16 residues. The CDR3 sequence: CASSIGFGGSKNEQFF. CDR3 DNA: TGTGCCAGTAGCATAGGATTTGGGGGGAGTAAGAATGAGCAGTTCTTC.

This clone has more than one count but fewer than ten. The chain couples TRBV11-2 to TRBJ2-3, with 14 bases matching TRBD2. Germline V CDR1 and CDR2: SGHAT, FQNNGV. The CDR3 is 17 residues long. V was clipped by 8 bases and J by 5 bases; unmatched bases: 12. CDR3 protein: CASGQQGLAGVEDTQYF. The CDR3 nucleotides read TGTGCCAGCGGTCAACAGGGACTAGCGGGAGTGGAAGATACGCAGTATTTT. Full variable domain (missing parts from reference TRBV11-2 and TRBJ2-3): EAGVAQSPRYKIIEKRQSVAFWCNPISGHATLYWYQQILGQGPKLLIQFQNNGVVDDSQLPKDRFSAERLKGVDSTLKIQPAKLEDSAVYLCASGQQGLAGVEDTQYFGPGTRLTVL.

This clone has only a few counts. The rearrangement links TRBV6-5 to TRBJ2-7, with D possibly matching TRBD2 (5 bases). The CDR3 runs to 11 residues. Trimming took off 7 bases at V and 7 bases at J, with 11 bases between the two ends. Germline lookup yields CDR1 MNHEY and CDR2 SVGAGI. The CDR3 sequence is CASTDSREQYF. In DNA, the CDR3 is TGTGCCAGCACGGACTCGAGGGAGCAGTACTTC.

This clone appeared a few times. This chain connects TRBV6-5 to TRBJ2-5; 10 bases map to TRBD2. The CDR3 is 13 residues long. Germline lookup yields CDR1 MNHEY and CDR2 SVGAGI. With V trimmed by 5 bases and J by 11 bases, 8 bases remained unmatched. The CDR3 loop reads CASSTSGAREQYF. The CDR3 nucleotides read TGTGCCAGCAGTACTAGCGGGGCCAGGGAGCAGTACTTC.

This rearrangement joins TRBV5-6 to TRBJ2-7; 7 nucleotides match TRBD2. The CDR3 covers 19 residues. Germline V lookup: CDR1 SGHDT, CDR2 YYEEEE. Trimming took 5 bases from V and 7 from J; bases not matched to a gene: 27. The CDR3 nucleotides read TGTGCCAGCAGTCCTTTCTCGAAAGGCCCGGAGAGCGGGACTGGAGAGCAGTACTTC. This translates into CASSPFSKGPESGTGEQYF.

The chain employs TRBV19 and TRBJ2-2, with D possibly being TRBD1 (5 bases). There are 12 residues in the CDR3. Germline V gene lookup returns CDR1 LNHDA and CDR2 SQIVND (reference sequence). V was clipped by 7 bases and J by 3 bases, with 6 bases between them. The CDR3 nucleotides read TGTGCCAGTATGGGGCACACCGGGGAGCTGTTTTTT. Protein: CASMGHTGELFF.

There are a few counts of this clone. The CDR3 coding sequence is TGCAGTGCTCCCCAGGGCTATGGCTACACCTTC. It encodes CSAPQGYGYTF. The chain uses TRBV20-1 and TRBJ1-2, with TRBD1 as a possible D gene (5 bases). Germline-derived CDR1 and CDR2 are DFQATT and SNEGSKA (reference sequence). Trimming removed 5 bases from V and 4 bases from J, with 8 bases in between. This CDR3 region has 11 residues.

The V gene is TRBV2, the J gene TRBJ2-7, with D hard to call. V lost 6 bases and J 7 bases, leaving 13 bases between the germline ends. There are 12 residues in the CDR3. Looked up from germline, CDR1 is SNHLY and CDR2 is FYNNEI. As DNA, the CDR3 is TGTGCCAGCAGGAGACTCGTCCGTGAGCAGTACTTC. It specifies CASRRLVREQYF. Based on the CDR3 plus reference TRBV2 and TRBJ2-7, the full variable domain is EPEVTQTPSHQVTQMGQEVILRCVPISNHLYFYWYRQILGQKVEFLVSFYNNEISEKSEIFDDQFSVERPDGSNFTLKIRSTKLEDSAMYFCASRRLVREQYFGPGTRLTVT.

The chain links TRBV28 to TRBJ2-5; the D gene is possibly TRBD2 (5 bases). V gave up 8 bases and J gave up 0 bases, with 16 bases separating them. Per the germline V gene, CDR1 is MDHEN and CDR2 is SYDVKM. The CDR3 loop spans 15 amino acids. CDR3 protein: CASQRRRMYQETQYF. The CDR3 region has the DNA TGTGCCAGCCAACGGAGGCGGATGTACCAAGAGACCCAGTACTTC.

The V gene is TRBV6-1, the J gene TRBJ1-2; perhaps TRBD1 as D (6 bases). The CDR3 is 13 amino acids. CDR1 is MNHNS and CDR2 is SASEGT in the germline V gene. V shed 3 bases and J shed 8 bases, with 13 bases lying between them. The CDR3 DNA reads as TGTGCCAGCAGTGATCGGCAGGGGCCAGGCTACACCTTC. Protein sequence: CASSDRQGPGYTF.

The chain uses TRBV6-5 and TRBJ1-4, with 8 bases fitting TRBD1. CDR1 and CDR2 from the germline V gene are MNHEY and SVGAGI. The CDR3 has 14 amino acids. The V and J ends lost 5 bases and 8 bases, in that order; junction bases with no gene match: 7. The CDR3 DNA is TGTGCCAGCAGTGGGGGACAGGAGGCGGAAAAACTGTTTTTT. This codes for CASSGGQEAEKLFF.

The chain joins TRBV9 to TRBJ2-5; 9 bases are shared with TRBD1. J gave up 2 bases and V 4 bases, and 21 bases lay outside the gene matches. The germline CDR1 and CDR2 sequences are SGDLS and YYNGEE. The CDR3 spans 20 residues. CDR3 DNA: TGTGCCAGCAGCCCCCGACCCTCCGGGACAGGGAATGGAAAGCAAGAGACCCAGTACTTC. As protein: CASSPRPSGTGNGKQETQYF.

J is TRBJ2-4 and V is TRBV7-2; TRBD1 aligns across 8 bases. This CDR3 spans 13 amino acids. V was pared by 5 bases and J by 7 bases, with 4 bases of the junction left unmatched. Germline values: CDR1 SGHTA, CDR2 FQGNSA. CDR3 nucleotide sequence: TGTGCCAGCAGCCCGCGGACAGGGAACATTCAGTACTTC. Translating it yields CASSPRTGNIQYF.

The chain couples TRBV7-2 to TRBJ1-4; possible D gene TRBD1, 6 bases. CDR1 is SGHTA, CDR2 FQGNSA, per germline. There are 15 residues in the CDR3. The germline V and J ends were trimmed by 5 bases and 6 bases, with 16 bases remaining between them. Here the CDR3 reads CASSQQGRLDEKLFF. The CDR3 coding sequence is TGTGCCAGCAGCCAACAGGGCCGGTTGGATGAAAAACTGTTTTTT.

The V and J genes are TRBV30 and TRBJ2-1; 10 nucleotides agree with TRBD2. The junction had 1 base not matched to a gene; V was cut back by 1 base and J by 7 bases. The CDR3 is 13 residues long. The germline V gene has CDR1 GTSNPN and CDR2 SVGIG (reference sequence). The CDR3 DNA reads TGTGCCTGGAGTGGACTAGCGGGTAATGAGCAGTTCTTC. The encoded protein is CAWSGLAGNEQFF.

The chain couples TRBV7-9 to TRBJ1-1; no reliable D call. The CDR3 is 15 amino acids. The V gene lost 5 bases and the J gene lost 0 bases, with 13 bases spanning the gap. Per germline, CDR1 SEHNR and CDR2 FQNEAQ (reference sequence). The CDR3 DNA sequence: TGTGCCAGCAGCCCTCGTTATGGGCTGAACACTGAAGCTTTCTTT. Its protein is CASSPRYGLNTEAFF.

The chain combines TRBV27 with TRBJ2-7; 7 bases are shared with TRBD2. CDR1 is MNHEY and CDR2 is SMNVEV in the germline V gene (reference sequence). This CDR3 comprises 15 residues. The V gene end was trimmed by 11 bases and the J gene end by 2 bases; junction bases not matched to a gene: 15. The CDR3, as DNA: TGTGCCTCCGGGGGGATAGAGGGGCTTGCCTACGAGCAGTACTTC. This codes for CASGGIEGLAYEQYF.

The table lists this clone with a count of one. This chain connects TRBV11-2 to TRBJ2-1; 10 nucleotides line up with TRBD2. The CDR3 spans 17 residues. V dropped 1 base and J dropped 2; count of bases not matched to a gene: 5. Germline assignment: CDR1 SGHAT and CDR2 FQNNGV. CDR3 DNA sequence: TGTGCCAGCAGCTTAGGAGCGGGAGGGCGGGCCTACAATGAGCAGTTCTTC. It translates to CASSLGAGGRAYNEQFF.

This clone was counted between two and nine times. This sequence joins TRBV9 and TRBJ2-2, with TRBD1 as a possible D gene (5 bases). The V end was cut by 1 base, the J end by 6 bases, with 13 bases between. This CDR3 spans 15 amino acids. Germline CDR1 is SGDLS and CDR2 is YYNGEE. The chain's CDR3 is CASSVYTEGAGELFF. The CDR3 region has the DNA TGTGCCAGCAGCGTATACACCGAAGGGGCCGGGGAGCTGTTTTTT.

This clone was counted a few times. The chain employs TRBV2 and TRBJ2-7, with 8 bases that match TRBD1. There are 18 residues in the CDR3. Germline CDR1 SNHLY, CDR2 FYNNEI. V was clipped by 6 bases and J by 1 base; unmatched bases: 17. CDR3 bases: TGTGCCAGCAGCCAGGGGGCTACCACGGAGAGTGGATCCTACGAGCAGTACTTC. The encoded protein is CASSQGATTESGSYEQYF.

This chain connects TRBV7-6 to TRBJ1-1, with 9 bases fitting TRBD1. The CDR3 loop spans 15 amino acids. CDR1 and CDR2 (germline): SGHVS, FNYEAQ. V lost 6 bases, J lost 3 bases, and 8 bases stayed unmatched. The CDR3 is CASRPGTGSYTEAFF. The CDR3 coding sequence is TGTGCCAGCAGACCCGGGACAGGGTCATACACTGAAGCTTTCTTT.

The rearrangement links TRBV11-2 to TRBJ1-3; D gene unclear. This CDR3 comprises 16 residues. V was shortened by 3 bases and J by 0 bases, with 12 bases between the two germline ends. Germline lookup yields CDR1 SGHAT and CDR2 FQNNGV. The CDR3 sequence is CASSFNVASSGNTIYF. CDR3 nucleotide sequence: TGTGCCAGCAGCTTTAACGTAGCCAGCTCTGGAAACACCATATATTTT.